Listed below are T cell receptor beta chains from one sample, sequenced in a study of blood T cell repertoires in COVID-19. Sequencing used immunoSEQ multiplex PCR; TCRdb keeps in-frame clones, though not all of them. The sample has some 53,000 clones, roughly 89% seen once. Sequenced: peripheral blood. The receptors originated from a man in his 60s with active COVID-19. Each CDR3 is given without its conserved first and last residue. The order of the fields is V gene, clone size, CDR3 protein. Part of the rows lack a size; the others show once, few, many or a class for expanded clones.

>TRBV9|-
ASSVGWTAQGGYT
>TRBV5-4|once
ASSLGTSGPTDTQY
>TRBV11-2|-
ASSLDVEQY
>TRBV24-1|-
ATSDPLEARDTQY
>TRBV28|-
ASSQTGRKAEAF
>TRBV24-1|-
ATKQGAAGELF
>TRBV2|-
ASSEPKHNTEAF
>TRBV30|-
AWSPGYEQY
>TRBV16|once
ASSQVPRDYGYT
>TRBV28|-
ASSSTGGDGYEQF
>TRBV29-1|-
SVADGTAGNTIY
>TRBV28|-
ASSFTVPSYEQY
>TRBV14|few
ASSHRDRGNEQF
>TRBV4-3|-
ASSQEVGLAGIYEQF
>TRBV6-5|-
ASSADRSGNTIY
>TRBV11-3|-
ASSPGLAGPTDTQY
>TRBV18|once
ASSSSGGAKNIQY
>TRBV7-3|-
ASSPLTSGPYNEQF
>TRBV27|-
ASGRLRLAGGPSYEQY
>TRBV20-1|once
SASLPGVQYEQY
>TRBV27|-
ASTDGRGLGQPQH
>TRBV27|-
ASSRSNQPQH
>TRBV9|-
ASSVGQTGSMQQY
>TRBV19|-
ASRPGHSGRTDTQY
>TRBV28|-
ASRKAEVQH
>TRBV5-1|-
ASTDGSRASYEQY
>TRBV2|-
ASSYTSGQGGTQY
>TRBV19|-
ASSITGGRNQPQH
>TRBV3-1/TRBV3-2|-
ASSLLATYEQY
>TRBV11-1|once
ASSSQGVGDEQY
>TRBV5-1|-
ASSSMRTGNTEAF
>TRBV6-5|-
ASSYRVGAAYGYT
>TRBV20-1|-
STDRVVGAF